The sequence of this TCR beta chain was determined in a study of CD8 T cells in cerebrospinal fluid in Alzheimer's disease. Profiling of CSF cells used 10X single-cell V(D)J plus 5' expression. TCRdb reprocessed the 10x single-cell sequencing reads, keeping one entry per CDR3 protein, no DNA. The table for this sample gives over 1,500 distinct CDR3 sequences. Measured by frequency, this clonotype is medium-sized. Its antigen is not identified. This CDR3 spans 15 amino acids. Germline V gene sequence: CDR1 SEHNR, CDR2 FQNEAQ (reference sequence). Study-wide results and caveats: The largest CSF clone was proportionally bigger in mild cognitive impairment or Alzheimer's disease than controls.

Sequencing input: cerebrospinal fluid. The V and J genes are TRBV7-9 and TRBJ1-1. The TCR comes from a human donor with mild cognitive impairment. The CDR3 loop is CASSFGGVKNTEAFF.